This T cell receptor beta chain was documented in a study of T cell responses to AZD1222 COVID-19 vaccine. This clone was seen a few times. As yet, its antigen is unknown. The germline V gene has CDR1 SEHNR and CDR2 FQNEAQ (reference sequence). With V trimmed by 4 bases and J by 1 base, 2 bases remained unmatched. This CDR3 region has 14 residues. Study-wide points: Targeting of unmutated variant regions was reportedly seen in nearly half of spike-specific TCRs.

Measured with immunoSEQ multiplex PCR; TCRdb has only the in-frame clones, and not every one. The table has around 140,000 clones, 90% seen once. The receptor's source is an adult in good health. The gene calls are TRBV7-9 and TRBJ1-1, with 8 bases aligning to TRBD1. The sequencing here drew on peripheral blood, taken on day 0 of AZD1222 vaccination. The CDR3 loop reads CASSYDRGNTEAFF. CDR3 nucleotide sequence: TGTGCCAGCAGCTACGACAGGGGGAACACTGAAGCTTTCTTT.